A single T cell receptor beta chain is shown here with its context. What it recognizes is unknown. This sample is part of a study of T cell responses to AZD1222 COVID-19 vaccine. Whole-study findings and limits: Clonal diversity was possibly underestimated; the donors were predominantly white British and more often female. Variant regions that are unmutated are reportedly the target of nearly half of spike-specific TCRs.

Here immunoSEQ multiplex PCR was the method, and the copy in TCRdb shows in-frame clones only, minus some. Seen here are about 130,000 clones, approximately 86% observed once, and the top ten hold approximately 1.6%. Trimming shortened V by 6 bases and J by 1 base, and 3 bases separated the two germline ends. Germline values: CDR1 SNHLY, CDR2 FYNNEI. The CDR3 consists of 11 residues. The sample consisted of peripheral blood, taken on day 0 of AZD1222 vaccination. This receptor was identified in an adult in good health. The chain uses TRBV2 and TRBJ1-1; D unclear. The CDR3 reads CASRRNTEAFF. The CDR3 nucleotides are TGTGCCAGCAGGCGGAACACTGAAGCTTTCTTT.